Shown below are 14 T cell receptor beta chains from a single sample sequenced in a study of blood T cells in healthy people across ages. A J-beta primer mix and a sample-barcoded 5' primer were used in a second PCR of roughly 6 to 11 cycles. From the 5' RACE reads, TCRdb called clonotypes with MiXCR, one entry per CDR3 protein. The sample shows some 1.5 million distinct CDR3 sequences, roughly 43% of them seen only once. Sequencing was performed on blood. Every receptor here comes from a woman under 30 in good health.

The chain links TRBV29-1 to TRBJ1-2; no clear D gene. V was shortened by 3 bases and J by 6 bases, with 8 bases between the two germline ends. The germline V gene encodes CDR1 SQVTM and CDR2 ANQGSEA. The CDR3 covers 11 residues. Here the CDR3 DNA reads TGCAGCGTTGACGGAGGGAATGGCTACACCTTC. Translation gives CSVDGGNGYTF.

The chain uses TRBV20-1 and TRBJ2-2, with 8 bases that match TRBD2. J gave up 5 bases and V 0 bases, and 8 bases lay outside the gene matches. Germline CDR1 reads DFQATT; CDR2 reads SNEGSKA (reference sequence). The CDR3 totals 16 residues. DNA of the CDR3: TGCAGTGCTAGAGATACTAGCGGAATCGATACCGGGGAGCTGTTTTTT. This translates into CSARDTSGIDTGELFF.

This clonotype has more than one count but fewer than ten. V and J are TRBV3-1 and TRBJ1-2; D remains ambiguous. Germline assignment: CDR1 LGHDT and CDR2 YNNKEL (reference sequence). This CDR3 has 13 residues. V was clipped by 2 bases and J by 8 bases, with 12 bases between them. For the CDR3, the DNA is TGTGCCAGCAGCCAATCACAGATGGGGGGCTACACCTTC. It encodes CASSQSQMGGYTF.

As to this clonotype: Germline and junction disagree at one end, which may indicate a read error. The V gene is TRBV7-9, the J gene TRBJ1-5; D ambiguous. The CDR3 is 13 amino acids. Per the germline V gene, CDR1 is SEHNR and CDR2 is FQNEAQ (reference sequence). The CDR3, as DNA: TGTGTCAGCAGCTTAGGCCCAAATCAGCCCCAGCATTTT. Translation gives CVSSLGPNQPQHF.

This clonotype was counted between two and nine times. V is TRBV13 and J is TRBJ2-3; 13 bases are shared with TRBD2. V dropped 4 bases and J dropped 0; count of bases not matched to a gene: 10. Germline V CDR1 and CDR2: PRHDT, FYEKMQ (reference sequence). The CDR3 spans 19 residues. The CDR3 coding sequence is TGTGCCAGCAGCTCACGGACTAGCGGGGGAGTTACTAGCACAGATACGCAGTATTTT. The encoded protein is CASSSRTSGGVTSTDTQYF.

For this clonotype: This could be a read error, since a much larger clone is one nucleotide away. The chain carries TRBV12-3 or TRBV12-4 and TRBJ2-1, with D possibly matching TRBD2 (6 bases). The CDR3 is made up of 14 amino acids. Trimming pared 5 bases from V and 9 bases from J, leaving 17 bases between. The CDR3 DNA reads as TGTGCCAGCAGTGGGGACTCCGGCTCTCCTGAGCAGTTCTTC. The encoded protein is CASSGDSGSPEQFF.

A few counts support this clonotype. The gene calls are TRBV6-5 and TRBJ1-5, with D possibly TRBD1 on 5 matching bases. The CDR3 consists of 15 residues. CDR1 is MNHEY, CDR2 SVGAGI, per germline. V lost 6 bases, J lost 0 bases, and 12 bases lay in between. CDR3 residues: CASRNGAGSNQPQHF. CDR3 DNA sequence: TGTGCCAGCAGGAACGGGGCCGGTAGCAATCAGCCCCAGCATTTT.

This clonotype was seen a few times. V usage is TRBV11-2 and J usage is TRBJ2-7; 7 positions agree with TRBD2. Germline V gene sequence: CDR1 SGHAT, CDR2 FQNNGV. The CDR3 length is 14 residues. With V trimmed by 5 bases and J by 3 bases, 7 bases remained unmatched. The CDR3 protein is CASSPSGMVYEQYF. The CDR3 nucleotides are TGTGCCAGCAGCCCCAGCGGGATGGTCTACGAGCAGTACTTC.

The chain links TRBV12-3 or TRBV12-4 to TRBJ2-3; 10 bases match TRBD2. The CDR3 has 15 residues. V trimming: 10 bases; J trimming: 1 base; junction bases outside the gene matches: 8. CDR3 nucleotides: TGTGCCACCCGGTCCGGGACTAGCGGCACAGATACGCAGTATTTT. Amino acids: CATRSGTSGTDTQYF.

Of note for this clonotype: The junction differs from germline at one of its ends, possibly a read error. The chain combines TRBV12-3 or TRBV12-4 with TRBJ2-5; D ambiguous. This CDR3 is 17 amino acids long. DNA for the CDR3: TGTGCCAGCAGTTTTGTACCTCAAGACGGAAACCAAGAGGCCCAGTACTTC. It specifies CASSFVPQDGNQEAQYF.

In its sample, this clonotype was seen many times. A much more abundant neighbour one base away suggests this may be a read error. J is TRBJ2-3 and V is TRBV7-9; D is unclear. Germline V gene sequence: CDR1 SEHNR, CDR2 FQNEAQ (reference sequence). Trimming took 5 bases from V and 4 from J, leaving 4 bases between them. The CDR3 consists of 11 residues. CDR3 coding DNA: TGTGCCAGCAGCAACCCAGATACGCAGTATTTT. Translated, it gives CASSNPDTQYF. The full variable domain, in which reference TRBV7-9 and TRBJ2-3 provide the parts outside the CDR3, is DTGVSQNPRHKITKRGQNVTFRCDPISEHNRLYWYRQTLGQGPEFLTYFQNEAQLEKSRLLSDRFSAERPKGSFSTLEIQRTEQGDSAMYLCASSNPDTQYFGPGTRLTVL.

This clonotype was picked up a small number of times. V is TRBV6-2 or TRBV6-3 and J is TRBJ2-2; 14 nucleotides match TRBD2. Germline V gene lookup returns CDR1 MNHEY and CDR2 SVGEGT. The CDR3 covers 16 residues. With 4 bases clipped from V and 5 bases from J, the junction kept 3 bases outside the gene matches. The CDR3 protein is CASSSGLAGATGELFF. Here the CDR3 DNA reads TGTGCCAGCAGTTCGGGACTAGCGGGAGCAACCGGGGAGCTGTTTTTT.

This clonotype occurred a few times. V gene TRBV7-9 combines with J gene TRBJ2-5; 9 bases fit TRBD2. The CDR3 covers 18 residues. V trimming: 5 bases; J trimming: 3 bases; junction bases outside the gene matches: 16. The germline V gene encodes CDR1 SEHNR and CDR2 FQNEAQ (reference sequence). The CDR3 region is CASSLQGTSTFLEETQYF. CDR3 DNA: TGTGCCAGCAGCCTCCAGGGGACTAGCACCTTTTTAGAAGAGACCCAGTACTTC.

This clonotype was picked up a small number of times. This rearrangement joins TRBV7-9 to TRBJ2-1, with 9 bases fitting TRBD1. The germline gives CDR1 SEHNR, CDR2 FQNEAQ (reference sequence). V dropped 3 bases and J dropped 3; count of bases not matched to a gene: 3. There are 15 residues in the CDR3. In DNA, the CDR3 is TGTGCCAGCAGCTTTATGACAGGGGGCTACAATGAGCAGTTCTTC. Its protein is CASSFMTGGYNEQFF.